Presented here are 29 T cell receptor beta chains from one specimen sequenced in a study of blood T cell repertoires in COVID-19 (dated by TCRdb to about 2020). Library preparation employed the immunoSEQ multiplex PCR assay. TCRdb mirrors the immuneACCESS table, restricted to in-frame sequences. Some clones are absent from its copies; in checked studies, under half trace to an unresolved V gene, and the reason for the others is unknown. The sample table holds a few hundred thousand clones, of which less than 85% were seen once. Jointly, the top ten make up roughly 3.6% of the sample. The material sequenced was peripheral blood. The origin of the receptors is a young woman with acute or convalescent COVID-19.

The rearrangement uses TRBV5-1 and TRBJ1-4; the match to TRBD1 covers 8 bases. Germline loops: CDR1 SGHRS, CDR2 YFSETQ. The CDR3 is made up of 16 amino acids. Trimming cost V 4 bases and J 1 base; bases outside gene matches: 6. Here the CDR3 DNA reads TGCGCCAGCAGCATCAAAACAGGGGGAACTAATGAAAAACTGTTTTTT. Its translation is CASSIKTGGTNEKLFF.

The chain is built from TRBV12-5 and TRBJ2-7, with 7 bases that match TRBD1. The CDR3 length is 17 residues. Germline values: CDR1 LGHNT, CDR2 FRNRAP. The V segment lost 0 bases and the J segment 5 bases; nucleotides outside the gene matches: 13. CDR3 loop: CASGLVGQSPKSHEQYF. The CDR3 nucleotides are TGTGCTAGTGGTTTGGTGGGACAGTCCCCCAAGAGTCACGAGCAGTACTTC.

This clone showed up just once. The rearrangement joins TRBV11-2 to TRBJ2-7; 8 nucleotides align to TRBD2. Germline V gene lookup returns CDR1 SGHAT and CDR2 FQNNGV. This CDR3 is 14 amino acids long. V shed 1 base, J shed 6 bases, and the junction held 5 bases outside the gene matches. CDR3 protein: CASSLAGGPGEQYF. The CDR3 nucleotides read TGTGCCAGCAGCTTAGCGGGAGGGCCGGGCGAGCAGTACTTC.

This clone was counted between two and nine times. The gene calls are TRBV11-2 and TRBJ1-6, with 7 bases fitting TRBD1. The CDR3 consists of 15 residues. Germline trimming cut 3 bases from V and 10 bases from J; bases unmatched to any gene: 9. The germline gives CDR1 SGHAT, CDR2 FQNNGV. CDR3 sequence (DNA): TGTGCCAGCAGCTTGGCTACAGGGGCGGACTCACCCCTCCACTTT. Protein product: CASSLATGADSPLHF. The complete variable domain, with remaining parts taken from reference TRBV11-2 and TRBJ1-6, reads EAGVAQSPRYKIIEKRQSVAFWCNPISGHATLYWYQQILGQGPKLLIQFQNNGVVDDSQLPKDRFSAERLKGVDSTLKIQPAKLEDSAVYLCASSLATGADSPLHFGNGTRLTVT.

This chain joins TRBV5-4 and TRBJ1-6, with no clear D. The germline V and J ends were trimmed by 4 bases and 10 bases, with 12 bases remaining between them. Germline V gene lookup returns CDR1 SGHNT and CDR2 YYREEE (reference sequence). The CDR3 has 13 amino acids. CDR3 DNA: TGTGCCAGCAGCACGGGTGCTCTCTCACCCCTCCACTTT. It specifies CASSTGALSPLHF.

V usage is TRBV6-5 and J usage is TRBJ2-7, with 12 bases identical to TRBD2. Germline values: CDR1 MNHEY, CDR2 SVGAGI. The CDR3 has 14 amino acids. The trim removed 6 bases at V and 4 bases at J, leaving 4 bases unmatched. This CDR3 reads CASSRLAGVYEQYF. CDR3 in DNA: TGTGCCAGCAGCCGACTAGCGGGGGTTTACGAGCAGTACTTC.

The genes are TRBV28 and TRBJ1-1; no clear D gene. Germline values: CDR1 MDHEN, CDR2 SYDVKM. The CDR3 runs 15 residues. Trimming took off 5 bases at V and 6 bases at J, with 19 bases between the two ends. CDR3 loop: CASSRNSMGKPEAFF. In DNA form, the CDR3 reads TGTGCCAGCAGTCGTAATAGTATGGGCAAGCCTGAAGCTTTCTTT.

This clone has a single count. The genes are TRBV6-5 and TRBJ2-1, with D possibly TRBD1 on 6 matching bases. CDR1 and CDR2 (germline): MNHEY, SVGAGI. V was pared by 7 bases and J by 5 bases, with 15 bases between. CDR3 size: 14 residues. The DNA of the CDR3 is TGTGCCAGCAATAAAAAGGGGGAAGACAATGAGCAGTTCTTC. It is translated as CASNKKGEDNEQFF.

The gene calls are TRBV23-1 and TRBJ2-7, with TRBD2 matching over 9 bases. TRBV23-1 has ORF status, its function being uncertain. There are 18 residues in the CDR3. The J segment lost 2 bases and the V segment lost 0 bases, leaving 11 bases of the junction unmatched. The CDR3 nucleotides read TGCGCCAGCAGTCAATCACCTCCCGGGACTAGCTACGCCTACGAGCAGTACTTC. This sequence encodes CASSQSPPGTSYAYEQYF.

The CDR3 here is CATKDRGPTSGANVLTF. DNA for the CDR3: TGTGCCACCAAAGACAGGGGGCCAACATCTGGGGCCAACGTCCTGACTTTC. The V gene is TRBV10-3, the J gene TRBJ2-6, with 10 bases identical to TRBD1. The CDR3 has 17 residues. Unmatched junction bases numbered 10, after V lost 10 bases and J lost 1 base. Germline CDR1 reads ENHRY; CDR2 reads SYGVKD.

The rearrangement links TRBV30 to TRBJ1-3; 7 nucleotides agree with TRBD1. The CDR3 sequence is 15 residues long. Germline V gives CDR1 GTSNPN, CDR2 SVGIG (reference sequence). The trim removed 0 bases at V and 4 bases at J, leaving 6 bases unmatched. CDR3 region: CAWSVYTGAGNTIYF. CDR3 in DNA: TGTGCCTGGAGTGTATATACAGGGGCCGGAAACACCATATATTTT.

This chain joins TRBV7-3 and TRBJ2-1; 9 positions agree with TRBD2. This CDR3 region has 17 residues. CDR1 is SGHTA and CDR2 is FQGTGA in the germline V gene. V shed 0 bases and J 2 bases; nucleotides not matched to a gene: 5. CDR3: CASSLTSGSPPYNEQFF. CDR3 sequence (DNA): TGTGCCAGCAGCTTAACTAGCGGGAGCCCCCCCTACAATGAGCAGTTCTTC.

This rearrangement joins TRBV19 to TRBJ2-7; possibly TRBD1 for D (5 bases). This CDR3 has 15 residues. The germline V gene has CDR1 LNHDA and CDR2 SQIVND (reference sequence). With 2 bases removed from V and 0 bases from J, the gap between germline ends came to 11 bases. In DNA form, the CDR3 reads TGTGCCAGTAGTATAAACAGGCTTCCCTCCTACGAGCAGTACTTC. Encoded protein: CASSINRLPSYEQYF.

This chain uses TRBV18 with TRBJ1-5, with 7 bases aligning to TRBD1. V lost 7 bases and J lost 2; bases outside the gene matches: 5. The CDR3 loop spans 14 amino acids. Germline V gene sequence: CDR1 KGHSH, CDR2 LQKENI. Written as DNA, the CDR3 is TGTGCCAGCTGTGACAGGGCTGGCAATCAGCCCCAGCATTTT. Encoded protein: CASCDRAGNQPQHF.

This clone was counted a few times. The chain links TRBV7-6 to TRBJ2-5, with a tentative D call TRBD2 (7 bases). The germline CDR1 and CDR2 sequences are SGHVS and FNYEAQ. This CDR3 is built from 15 residues. V was cut by 1 base and J by 5 bases, with 14 bases left in between. Here the CDR3 DNA reads TGTGCCAGCAGCTTAGGAGGGGGGGTTCGGGAGACCCAGTACTTC. Protein sequence: CASSLGGGVRETQYF.

The V call is TRBV14, the J call TRBJ2-4, with D perhaps matching TRBD1 (6 bases). Trimming removed 4 bases at V and 11 bases at J, with 15 bases between. In germline, CDR1 is SGHDN, CDR2 FVKESK. This CDR3 spans 13 amino acids. In nucleotides, the CDR3 is TGTGCCAGCAGCCCGACAGGCTCAGGGTTTCAGTACTTC. Amino acids: CASSPTGSGFQYF.

Comments on this clone: The same CDR3 arises from other DNA sequences in this sample as well. As DNA, the CDR3 is TGTGCCAGCAGCCCCCCAGGGAACTATGGCTACACCTTC. Its translation is CASSPPGNYGYTF. The chain joins TRBV3-1 (or the pseudogene TRBV3-2) to TRBJ1-2, with D maybe TRBD1 (5 bases). Trimming stripped 4 bases from V and 2 bases from J, with 8 bases between. The length of the CDR3 is 13 residues. Per the germline V gene, CDR1 is LGHDT and CDR2 is YNNKEL (reference sequence).

Comments on this clone: The sample carries other DNA sequences with the same CDR3. The rearrangement joins TRBV5-1 to TRBJ1-3, with 7 bases that match TRBD1. The length of the CDR3 is 15 residues. The ends lost 0 bases at V and 4 bases at J; junction bases unmatched: 4. Germline CDR1 SGHRS, CDR2 YFSETQ. CDR3 amino acids: CASSLGQGVGNTIYF. The CDR3 DNA sequence: TGCGCCAGCAGCTTGGGACAGGGAGTCGGAAACACCATATATTTT.

The CDR3 protein is CASSPGTGGSNEKLFF. The CDR3 DNA follows: TGTGCCAGCTCACCGGGGACAGGGGGCTCTAATGAAAAACTGTTTTTT. The rearrangement uses TRBV18 and TRBJ1-4, with 12 bases fitting TRBD1. Germline V lookup: CDR1 KGHSH, CDR2 LQKENI. V trimming: 3 bases; J trimming: 3 bases; junction bases outside the gene matches: 2. The CDR3 loop spans 16 amino acids.

This sequence joins TRBV19 and TRBJ1-2, with D possibly matching TRBD1 (6 bases). This CDR3 is 14 amino acids long. Trimming shortened V by 8 bases and J by 7 bases, and 20 bases separated the two germline ends. Germline V gene data show CDR1 as LNHDA and CDR2 as SQIVND (reference sequence). This CDR3 is CASLPGPLQGGYTF. DNA of the CDR3: TGTGCCAGTCTACCGGGACCCCTACAGGGTGGCTACACCTTC.

This clone was counted a single time. This chain joins TRBV9 and TRBJ1-5; TRBD1 is a possible D gene (6 bases). The CDR3 has 14 amino acids. Germline CDR1 reads SGDLS; CDR2 reads YYNGEE. V gave up 3 bases and J gave up 7 bases, with 14 bases separating them. The CDR3 DNA reads TGTGCCAGCAGCGAGTGGGGGGGCGGGCAGCCCCAGCATTTT. Residues: CASSEWGGGQPQHF.

This chain connects TRBV3-1 (or the pseudogene TRBV3-2) to TRBJ2-7; tentatively, D is TRBD2 (5 bases). Germline CDR1 and CDR2: LGHDT and YNNKEL (reference sequence). V was shortened by 1 base and J by 6 bases, with 10 bases between the two germline ends. The CDR3 totals 13 residues. CDR3 coding DNA: TGTGCCAGCAGCCAAGCACGAGGGTCCGAGCAGTACTTC. Amino acid sequence: CASSQARGSEQYF.

V and J are TRBV5-1 and TRBJ2-6, with D tentatively TRBD1 (6 bases). V gave up 4 bases and J gave up 0 bases, with 11 bases separating them. CDR3 length: 16 amino acids. Germline V CDR1 and CDR2: SGHRS, YFSETQ. Written as DNA, the CDR3 is TGCGCCAGCAGCCCGGGACACCACTCTGGGGCCAACGTCCTGACTTTC. Translating gives CASSPGHHSGANVLTF.

The chain carries TRBV5-4 and TRBJ1-2; D might be TRBD1 (6 bases). V gave up 4 bases and J gave up 4 bases, with 17 bases separating them. The V gene's germline CDR1 is SGHNT and CDR2 YYREEE (reference sequence). The CDR3 is made up of 15 amino acids. In DNA form, the CDR3 reads TGTGCCAGCAGCGGGCAGGACAGTCCGCTCTATGGCTACACCTTC. Its protein is CASSGQDSPLYGYTF.

The chain has TRBV7-2 and TRBJ1-5; no reliable D call. Germline V gene sequence: CDR1 SGHTA, CDR2 FQGNSA. CDR3 size: 16 residues. Trimming took 0 bases from V and 3 from J, leaving 12 bases between them. CDR3 in amino acids: CASSLAQTTPNQPQHF. DNA for the CDR3: TGTGCCAGCAGCTTAGCGCAGACAACGCCCAATCAGCCCCAGCATTTT.

The chain is built from TRBV7-2 and TRBJ2-1, with 8 positions matching TRBD1. CDR1 SGHTA and CDR2 FQGNSA come from the germline V gene. J was trimmed by 4 bases and V by 4 bases; bases with no gene match: 3. This CDR3 is built from 14 residues. The CDR3 sequence: CASSSGQGYNEQFF. CDR3 in DNA: TGTGCCAGCAGCTCTGGACAGGGATACAATGAGCAGTTCTTC.

The V gene is TRBV3-1 (or the pseudogene TRBV3-2), the J gene TRBJ1-2, with a weak D call TRBD1 (6 bases). Trimming cost V 6 bases and J 7 bases, with 18 bases left between them. The CDR3 consists of 14 residues. In germline, CDR1 is LGHDT, CDR2 YNNKEL (reference sequence). The DNA for the CDR3 is TGTGCCAGCAGTCCCCTTCAGGGGACCGGTGGCTACACCTTC. Amino acids: CASSPLQGTGGYTF.

J is TRBJ1-2 and V is TRBV11-2, with 9 positions matching TRBD1. Germline V gene sequence: CDR1 SGHAT, CDR2 FQNNGV. V shed 6 bases and J 7 bases; nucleotides not matched to a gene: 6. The CDR3 runs 13 residues. The CDR3 region is CASSVGQGSGYTF. The CDR3 DNA reads as TGTGCCAGCAGTGTGGGACAGGGAAGTGGCTACACCTTC.

This chain uses TRBV10-1 with TRBJ2-2, with 7 bases identical to TRBD1. CDR1 is WNHNN, CDR2 SYGVQD, per germline (reference sequence). The CDR3 sequence is 14 residues long. V shed 4 bases and J 6 bases; nucleotides not matched to a gene: 5. For the CDR3, the DNA is TGCGCCAGCAGTGCCTACAGGGGCCCCGGGGAGCTGTTTTTT. This gives the protein CASSAYRGPGELFF.